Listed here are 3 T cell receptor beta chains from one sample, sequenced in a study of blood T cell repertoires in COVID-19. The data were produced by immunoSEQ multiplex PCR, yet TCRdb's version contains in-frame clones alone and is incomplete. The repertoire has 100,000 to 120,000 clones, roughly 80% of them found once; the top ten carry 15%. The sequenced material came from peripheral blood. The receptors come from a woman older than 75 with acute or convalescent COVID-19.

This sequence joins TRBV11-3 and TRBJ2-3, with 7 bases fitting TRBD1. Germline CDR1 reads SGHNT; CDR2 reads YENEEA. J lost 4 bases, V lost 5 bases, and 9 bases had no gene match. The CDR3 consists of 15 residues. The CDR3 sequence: CASSRGQIGADTQYF. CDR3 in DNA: TGTGCCAGCAGCCGGGGACAGATTGGCGCAGATACGCAGTATTTT.

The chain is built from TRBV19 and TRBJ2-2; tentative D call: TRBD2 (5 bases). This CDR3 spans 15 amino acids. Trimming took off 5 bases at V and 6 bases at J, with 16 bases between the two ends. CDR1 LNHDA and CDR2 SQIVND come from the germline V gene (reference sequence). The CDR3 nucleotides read TGTGCCAGTAGTTTGGAAGGGAGTATGCCCGGGGAGCTGTTTTTT. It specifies CASSLEGSMPGELFF.

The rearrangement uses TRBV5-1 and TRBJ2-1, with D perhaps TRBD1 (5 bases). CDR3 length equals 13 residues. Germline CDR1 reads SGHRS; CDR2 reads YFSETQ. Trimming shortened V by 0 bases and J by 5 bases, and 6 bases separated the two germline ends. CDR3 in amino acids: CASSLGQHNEQFF. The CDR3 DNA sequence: TGCGCCAGCAGCTTGGGACAGCACAATGAGCAGTTCTTC.